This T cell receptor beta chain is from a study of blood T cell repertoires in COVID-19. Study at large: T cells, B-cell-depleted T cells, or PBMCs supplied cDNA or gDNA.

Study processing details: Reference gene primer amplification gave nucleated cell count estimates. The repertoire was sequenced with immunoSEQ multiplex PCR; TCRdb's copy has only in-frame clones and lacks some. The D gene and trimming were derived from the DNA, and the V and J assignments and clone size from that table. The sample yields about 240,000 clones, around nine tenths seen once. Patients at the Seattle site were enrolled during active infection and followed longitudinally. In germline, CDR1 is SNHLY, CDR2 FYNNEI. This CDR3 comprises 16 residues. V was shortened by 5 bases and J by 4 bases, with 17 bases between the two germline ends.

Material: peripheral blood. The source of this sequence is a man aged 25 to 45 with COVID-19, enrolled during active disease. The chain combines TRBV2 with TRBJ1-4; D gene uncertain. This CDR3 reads CASSLIGSRGNEKLFF. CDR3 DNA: TGTGCCAGCAGTCTGATTGGCAGCCGGGGTAATGAAAAACTGTTTTTT. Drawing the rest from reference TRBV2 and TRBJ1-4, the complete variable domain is EPEVTQTPSHQVTQMGQEVILRCVPISNHLYFYWYRQILGQKVEFLVSFYNNEISEKSEIFDDQFSVERPDGSNFTLKIRSTKLEDSAMYFCASSLIGSRGNEKLFFGSGTQLSVL.